This is a list of T cell receptor beta chains from one sample in a study of T cell responses to AZD1222 COVID-19 vaccine. The protocol was immunoSEQ multiplex PCR, while the TCRdb copy is restricted to in-frame clones and leaves out a portion. The sample comprises roughly 130,000 clones, approximately 94% of which are singletons, and roughly 7.2% rests with the top ten. This material consisted of peripheral blood, taken on day 0 of AZD1222 vaccination. These receptors all stem from an adult in good health. Both conserved end residues are trimmed from each CDR3. Fields, in order: V gene, CDR3 length, D gene, clone size, J gene, CDR3 protein. The D gene is left open where the match is weak. Clone sizes are given selectively: once, few, many, or a class where the clone is expanded.

>TRBV7-9|13|NA|once|TRBJ1-1
ASSFLRHMNTEAF
>TRBV19|11|TRBD1|NA|TRBJ1-2
ASRDRGYYGYT
>TRBV18|14|NA|NA|TRBJ2-7
ASSPPTGPSSYEQY
>TRBV19|13|NA|NA|TRBJ1-2
ASSRGDSRTNGYT
>TRBV29-1|13|NA|NA|TRBJ1-2
SAHSTGTSQGGYT
>TRBV18|12|TRBD1|NA|TRBJ1-2
ASSPPTGGLGYT
>TRBV24-1|12|NA|NA|TRBJ2-1
ATSDLSGLNEQF
>TRBV7-2|13|TRBD1|NA|TRBJ1-6
ASSSRQGQGSPLH
>TRBV6-1|11|NA|NA|TRBJ2-7
ASSDRARYEQY
>TRBV28|11|NA|NA|TRBJ1-1
ASSGVSWTEAF
>TRBV5-1|13|NA|NA|TRBJ2-1
ASSSFISSYNEQF
>TRBV27|12|NA|NA|TRBJ2-1
ASIMSPFYNEQF